Listed here are 31 T cell receptor beta chains from one sample, sequenced in a study of CD8 T cells in ankylosing spondylitis. TCRdb processed the 5' RACE reads anew with MiXCR; each CDR3 protein has one entry. The sample carries around 340,000 distinct CDR3 sequences, over 12% recorded once. The sequenced sample was blood, either unsorted or a sorted T cell fraction (not recorded which). Every receptor here comes from a male donor with ankylosing spondylitis or in good health (not recorded which).

The rearrangement links TRBV5-1 to TRBJ1-4; D is perhaps TRBD1 (5 bases). The CDR3 contains 13 residues. Germline V CDR1 and CDR2: SGHRS, YFSETQ. Between the trimmed V and J ends, which lost 3 bases and 7 bases, there was a span of 10 bases. In DNA form, the CDR3 reads TGCGCCAGCAGCTCCCGGGACGGTGAAAAACTGTTTTTT. Its translation is CASSSRDGEKLFF.

The rearrangement joins TRBV4-2 to TRBJ2-3, with TRBD2 as a possible D gene (6 bases). Per germline, CDR1 LGHNA and CDR2 YNFKEQ. V dropped 8 bases and J dropped 4 bases, with 13 bases sitting between them. The CDR3 contains 13 residues. The CDR3 sequence: CASSGLSADTQYF. In DNA, the CDR3 is TGTGCCAGCTCCGGACTATCCGCAGATACGCAGTATTTT.

The rearrangement uses TRBV24-1 and TRBJ2-3; possible D gene TRBD2, 5 bases. Germline CDR1 and CDR2: KGHDR and SFDVKD. The CDR3 covers 12 residues. Trimming cost V 4 bases and J 5 bases, with 6 bases left between them. CDR3 in DNA: TGTGCCACCAGTGAGGGGAGAGATACGCAGTATTTT. As protein: CATSEGRDTQYF.

The J gene is TRBJ1-1, the V gene TRBV5-1; 9 bases agree with TRBD1. CDR3 length: 14 residues. Germline CDR1 SGHRS, CDR2 YFSETQ. V lost 4 bases and J lost 8; bases outside the gene matches: 9. The CDR3 sequence: CASSGRDRALEAFF. In DNA form, the CDR3 reads TGCGCCAGCAGCGGCCGGGACAGGGCTCTAGAAGCTTTCTTT.

The sample holds a few counts of this clonotype. This chain links TRBV5-5 with TRBJ2-5; D is unclear. This CDR3 is 14 amino acids long. Between the trimmed V and J ends, which lost 0 bases and 1 base, there was a span of 7 bases. The germline CDR1 and CDR2 sequences are SGHKS and YYEKEE (reference sequence). The CDR3 region is CASSLDGPQETQYF. The CDR3, as DNA: TGTGCCAGCAGCTTGGACGGACCCCAAGAGACCCAGTACTTC. Full variable domain (outside the CDR3, taken from reference TRBV5-5 and TRBJ2-5): DAGVTQSPTHLIKTRGQQVTLRCSPISGHKSVSWYQQVLGQGPQFIFQYYEKEERGRGNFPDRFSARQFPNYSSELNVNALLLGDSALYLCASSLDGPQETQYFGPGTRLLVL.

This clonotype was seen many times. The CDR3 protein is CASRDTGELFF. CDR3 nucleotide sequence: TGTGCCAGCAGGGACACCGGGGAGCTGTTTTTT. The chain combines TRBV3-1 with TRBJ2-2; D is unclear. Germline loops: CDR1 LGHDT, CDR2 YNNKEL (reference sequence). The CDR3 sequence is 11 residues long. The ends were cut back, 6 bases at V and 3 bases at J, with 2 bases in the middle.

The chain uses TRBV19 and TRBJ2-2; the match to TRBD1 covers 9 bases. Trimming at V came to 5 bases and at J to 6 bases, leaving 4 bases not matched to a gene. The germline gives CDR1 LNHDA, CDR2 SQIVND (reference sequence). The CDR3 loop spans 14 amino acids. The CDR3 spells CASSVQGAAGELFF. CDR3 nucleotide sequence: TGTGCCAGTAGTGTACAGGGGGCAGCCGGGGAGCTGTTTTTT.

This clonotype appeared a few times. This rearrangement joins TRBV20-1 to TRBJ2-2; TRBD2 aligns across 12 bases. The ends lost 4 bases at V and 3 bases at J; junction bases unmatched: 3. Germline V gene sequence: CDR1 DFQATT, CDR2 SNEGSKA (reference sequence). The CDR3 is 15 residues long. This chain's CDR3 is CSATRLAGDTGELFF. In nucleotides, the CDR3 is TGCAGTGCTACCAGACTAGCGGGGGACACCGGGGAGCTGTTTTTT.

The rearrangement joins TRBV20-1 to TRBJ2-6, with D possibly TRBD2 on 5 matching bases. The V gene lost 3 bases and the J gene lost 3 bases, with 9 bases spanning the gap. This CDR3 spans 14 amino acids. The germline CDR1 and CDR2 sequences are DFQATT and SNEGSKA (reference sequence). The CDR3 protein is CSARSGYGANVLTF. The CDR3 DNA follows: TGCAGTGCTAGGTCGGGATATGGGGCCAACGTCCTGACTTTC.

This clonotype occurred a few times. CDR3 bases: TGTGCCAGCAGTTTATCTCCTACGGCGGACATTCAGTACTTC. It translates to CASSLSPTADIQYF. The V call is TRBV28, the J call TRBJ2-4; D not resolved. This CDR3 is 14 amino acids long. CDR1 and CDR2 (germline): MDHEN, SYDVKM. Trimming removed 1 base at V and 8 bases at J, with 12 bases between.

The CDR3 nucleotides are TGTGCCACCAGTGATAGGAGGGAGAGATTCAATGAGCAGTTCTTC. Its protein product is CATSDRRERFNEQFF. The chain couples TRBV24-1 to TRBJ2-1; possibly TRBD2 for D (6 bases). Looked up from germline, CDR1 is KGHDR and CDR2 is SFDVKD. Trimming removed 3 bases from V and 6 bases from J, with 14 bases in between. The CDR3 has 15 amino acids.

This clonotype was picked up a small number of times. V is TRBV6-1 and J is TRBJ2-1, with D perhaps assigned TRBD1 or TRBD2 (5 bases each). This CDR3 region has 15 residues. Trimming shortened V by 9 bases and J by 5 bases, and 20 bases separated the two germline ends. Germline lookup yields CDR1 MNHNS and CDR2 SASEGT. The CDR3 nucleotides are TGTGCCAGTAGGGATTGGGACGAGGGAAACAATGAGCAGTTCTTC. It translates to CASRDWDEGNNEQFF.

V and J are TRBV7-2 and TRBJ1-1, with D maybe TRBD1 (5 bases). The CDR3 sequence is 15 residues long. The germline V and J ends were trimmed by 3 bases and 4 bases, with 15 bases remaining between them. Germline lookup yields CDR1 SGHTA and CDR2 FQGNSA. The CDR3 DNA reads as TGTGCCAGCAGCTTGGACGGCGCGAGGGGCACTGAAGCTTTCTTT. It translates to CASSLDGARGTEAFF.

At least ten counts were recorded for this clonotype. The chain couples TRBV7-2 to TRBJ2-5, with 7 bases fitting TRBD2. The junction had 6 bases not matched to a gene; V was cut back by 0 bases and J by 2 bases. The CDR3 is 16 residues long. Germline values: CDR1 SGHTA, CDR2 FQGNSA. CDR3 in DNA: TGTGCCAGCAGCTTAGCAGTATCTAGCGGTCAAGAGACCCAGTACTTC. It translates to CASSLAVSSGQETQYF.

V usage is TRBV10-3 and J usage is TRBJ2-3; 8 nucleotides line up with TRBD2. Germline loops: CDR1 ENHRY, CDR2 SYGVKD. This CDR3 is 15 amino acids long. Germline trimming cut 4 bases from V and 7 bases from J; bases unmatched to any gene: 10. DNA for the CDR3: TGTGCCATCAGTGGAAGCGGGGGTGAATGGAATACGCAGTATTTT. Its translation is CAISGSGGEWNTQYF.

This clonotype occurred a few times. The chain carries TRBV7-2 and TRBJ2-3; D not resolved. The CDR3 runs to 15 residues. Germline values: CDR1 SGHTA, CDR2 FQGNSA. The ends were cut back, 1 base at V and 5 bases at J, with 13 bases in the middle. CDR3 region: CASSLGAPKGDTQYF. CDR3 DNA: TGTGCCAGCAGCTTAGGGGCCCCCAAGGGAGATACGCAGTATTTT.

This chain joins TRBV2 and TRBJ1-2; D uncertain. The length of the CDR3 is 13 residues. Trimming took 6 bases from V and 8 from J, leaving 16 bases between them. From germline, CDR1 is SNHLY and CDR2 FYNNEI. The CDR3 nucleotides are TGTGCCAGCAGGGTCGGTCTGATCGAGGGCTACACCTTC. It translates to CASRVGLIEGYTF.

The gene calls are TRBV3-1 and TRBJ2-6; D possibly matches TRBD1 or TRBD2 (5 bases each). This CDR3 region has 15 residues. Trimming removed 3 bases at V and 1 base at J, with 7 bases between. Germline V gene lookup returns CDR1 LGHDT and CDR2 YNNKEL (reference sequence). The CDR3 loop is CASSQWGSGANVLTF. In DNA, the CDR3 is TGTGCCAGCAGCCAGTGGGGGTCTGGGGCCAACGTCCTGACTTTC.

The rearrangement uses TRBV5-1 and TRBJ1-1, with a tentative D call TRBD1 (5 bases). The V end lost 0 bases, the J end lost 8 bases, and 14 bases lay between the germline ends. From germline, CDR1 is SGHRS and CDR2 YFSETQ. This CDR3 comprises 14 residues. CDR3 nucleotide sequence: TGCGCCAGCAGCTTGGAACCGTCGACAGAAGAAGCTTTCTTT. Translation: CASSLEPSTEEAFF.

This clonotype was observed a few times. This chain connects TRBV6-5 to TRBJ1-1, with a weak D call TRBD1 (5 bases). CDR3 size: 13 residues. With 2 bases removed from V and 6 bases from J, the gap between germline ends came to 10 bases. Germline V gene lookup returns CDR1 MNHEY and CDR2 SVGAGI. CDR3 residues: CASSYAGRAEAFF. In nucleotides, the CDR3 is TGTGCCAGCAGTTACGCAGGGAGGGCTGAAGCTTTCTTT.

This sequence joins TRBV6-1 and TRBJ2-5; the D gene is possibly TRBD2 (7 bases). Trimming removed 8 bases from V and 2 bases from J, with 15 bases in between. There are 14 residues in the CDR3. Germline-derived CDR1 and CDR2 are MNHNS and SASEGT. The CDR3 reads CASGEGGGQETQYF. In nucleotides, the CDR3 is TGTGCCAGCGGCGAAGGGGGGGGACAAGAGACCCAGTACTTC.

J is TRBJ2-1 and V is TRBV10-1; D possibly corresponds to TRBD1 (5 bases). The V gene lost 3 bases and the J gene lost 7 bases, with 16 bases spanning the gap. CDR1 and CDR2 from the germline V gene are WNHNN and SYGVQD (reference sequence). The CDR3 extends over 15 amino acids. CDR3 amino acids: CASSEPSTARNEQFF. The CDR3 nucleotides read TGCGCCAGCAGTGAACCCTCGACAGCTCGAAATGAGCAGTTCTTC.

J is TRBJ1-2 and V is TRBV7-6; 7 bases line up with TRBD1. J was trimmed by 4 bases and V by 1 base; bases with no gene match: 12. Looked up from germline, CDR1 is SGHVS and CDR2 is FNYEAQ. The CDR3 runs to 17 residues. CDR3 in amino acids: CASSLEPLTGTRYGYTF. In DNA form, the CDR3 reads TGTGCCAGCAGCTTAGAACCCCTGACAGGGACCCGCTATGGCTACACCTTC. The entire variable domain, with the rest obtained from reference TRBV7-6 and TRBJ1-2, is as follows: GAGVSQSPRYKVTKRGQDVALRCDPISGHVSLYWYRQALGQGPEFLTYFNYEAQQDKSGLPNDRFSAERPEGSISTLTIQRTEQRDSAMYRCASSLEPLTGTRYGYTFGSGTRLTVV.

Only a few counts were recorded for this clonotype. This rearrangement joins TRBV4-2 to TRBJ2-7; D gene ambiguous. From germline, CDR1 is LGHNA and CDR2 YNFKEQ. The CDR3 contains 15 residues. Trimming took 0 bases from V and 0 from J, leaving 9 bases between them. The CDR3 DNA reads TGTGCCAGCAGCCAAGATCCGGAGAGCTCCTACGAGCAGTACTTC. This encodes CASSQDPESSYEQYF.

In DNA, the CDR3 is TGCGCCAGCAGCTTTTACCAAGAGACCCAGTACTTC. It codes for CASSFYQETQYF. This rearrangement joins TRBV5-1 to TRBJ2-5; D is ambiguous. The CDR3 has 12 residues. In germline, CDR1 is SGHRS, CDR2 YFSETQ. V lost 2 bases to trimming and J lost 0 bases, with 2 bases between them.

This clonotype was detected only a few times. The V call is TRBV6-1, the J call TRBJ1-3; TRBD1 is a possible D gene (5 bases). This CDR3 is 16 amino acids long. Germline V gene lookup returns CDR1 MNHNS and CDR2 SASEGT. V gave up 5 bases and J gave up 4 bases, with 18 bases separating them. The DNA of the CDR3 is TGTGCCAGCAGTAGGGGATTTATCCAAGGGGGAAACACCATATATTTT. It encodes CASSRGFIQGGNTIYF.

This chain uses TRBV14 with TRBJ2-5; D assignment may be TRBD1 or TRBD2 (6 bases each). The CDR3 extends over 15 amino acids. CDR1 SGHDN and CDR2 FVKESK come from the germline V gene. V shed 4 bases and J shed 7 bases, with 19 bases lying between them. CDR3 nucleotide sequence: TGTGCCAGCAGCCCCCGGACGGGGGCTCGGGGGACCCAGTACTTC. Residues: CASSPRTGARGTQYF.

The rearrangement links TRBV28 to TRBJ2-7; 9 bases fit TRBD2. Germline V gives CDR1 MDHEN, CDR2 SYDVKM. Trimming at V came to 7 bases and at J to 8 bases, leaving 21 bases not matched to a gene. The CDR3 has 17 residues. The CDR3 coding sequence is TGTGCCAGCATTTCGGATAGCGGGAGTAATCGAGGTGGCAAGCAGTACTTC. Protein product: CASISDSGSNRGGKQYF.

The V gene is TRBV7-9, the J gene TRBJ2-3; TRBD2 agrees at 9 bases. Losses at the gene ends were 2 bases for V and 6 bases for J; bases not matched to a gene: 6. CDR1 SEHNR and CDR2 FQNEAQ come from the germline V gene (reference sequence). The CDR3 is 15 amino acids. The CDR3 nucleotides are TGTGCCAGCAGCTTATCTAGCGGGGCGCGGGATACGCAGTATTTT. Amino acid sequence: CASSLSSGARDTQYF.

The chain couples TRBV12-3 or TRBV12-4 to TRBJ2-1; perhaps TRBD1 as D (5 bases). Deletions cut 5 bases from V and 4 bases from J, with 12 bases between. The CDR3 runs to 14 residues. In DNA form, the CDR3 reads TGTGCCAGCAGTGCCACAGGTTCGTACAATGAGCAGTTCTTC. As protein: CASSATGSYNEQFF.

A single count supports this clonotype. This chain joins TRBV5-1 and TRBJ2-1, with 12 bases matching TRBD2. Germline lookup yields CDR1 SGHRS and CDR2 YFSETQ. CDR3 length: 18 amino acids. Trimming at V came to 4 bases and at J to 2 bases, leaving 10 bases not matched to a gene. The CDR3 sequence: CASSPGTSGRPAYNEQFF. CDR3 coding DNA: TGCGCCAGCAGCCCAGGGACTAGCGGGCGACCTGCCTACAATGAGCAGTTCTTC.